The clone carrying this TCR beta chain was observed once. TCRbeta library preparation incorporated unique molecular identifiers. TCRdb ran MiXCR on the PCR reads and lists one entry per CDR3 protein. The sample yields around 400,000 distinct CDR3 sequences, roughly 20% seen once. The data belong to a study of T-cell reconstitution after alpha-beta-depleted transplantation in children. The germline V and J ends were trimmed by 3 bases and 5 bases, with 13 bases remaining between them. Per the germline V gene, CDR1 is DFQATT and CDR2 is SNEGSKA (reference sequence). CDR3 length: 13 amino acids. Sequenced material: PBMCs from the stem cell graft donor, taken from the stem cell graft. The source is a human donor who donated a stem cell graft to a child with acute myeloid leukemia. The chain carries TRBV20-1 and TRBJ2-5; D unclear. The chain's CDR3 is CSASLRVGETQYF. CDR3 bases: TGCAGTGCTAGTCTTCGGGTGGGGGAGACCCAGTACTTC.